This T cell receptor (beta chain) comes out of a study of a mutant IDH1 vaccine in newly diagnosed glioma. Study context: The start of vaccination came 4-6 weeks after radiotherapy alone, or with temozolomide cycles.

CDR3 length equals 14 residues. The V gene's germline CDR1 is SEHNR and CDR2 FQNEAQ (reference sequence). Trimming shortened V by 5 bases and J by 6 bases, and 13 bases separated the two germline ends. Concerning this clone itself: The antigen is not known.

Libraries were prepared by immunoSEQ multiplex PCR; TCRdb keeps only in-frame clonotypes and omits some of them. The table shows 60,000 or so clones, with roughly 90% occurring only once. Sample time point: week 11, during vaccination. The vaccine gave 300 ug of a 20-mer mutant IDH1 peptide subcutaneously per dose. This specimen consisted of PBMCs, obtained from a glioma patient whose treatment included an IDH1 peptide vaccine. This receptor was taken from a man in his forties with glioma. The chain couples TRBV7-9 to TRBJ2-2, with D possibly matching TRBD1 (6 bases). The CDR3 spells CASSTIQGSGELFF. CDR3 in DNA: TGTGCCAGCAGCACCATACAGGGATCCGGGGAGCTGTTTTTT. The full variable domain, completed using reference TRBV7-9 and TRBJ2-2, is DTGVSQNPRHKITKRGQNVTFRCDPISEHNRLYWYRQTLGQGPEFLTYFQNEAQLEKSRLLSDRFSAERPKGSFSTLEIQRTEQGDSAMYLCASSTIQGSGELFFGEGSRLTVL.